This TCR beta chain was captured by sequencing in a study of long-term antiretroviral therapy in people with HIV. Run at survey level, the immunoSEQ assay was version v3.0. Data came from immunoSEQ multiplex PCR; TCRdb stores just in-frame clones and leaves some out. The repertoire consists of fewer than 40,000 clones, with around 78% occurring once and the leading ten covering under 8.5%. No donor had fewer than one pre-ART PBMC sample or fewer than two post-ART PBMC samples. Details on this clone: Its antigen is as yet unknown.

The CDR3 is 13 residues long. Germline lookup yields CDR1 SGHVS and CDR2 FNYEAQ. V lost 1 base and J lost 4, with 5 bases in between. General observations from the study: Control repertoires displayed wider CDR3 length ranges than the HIV repertoires.

The rearrangement uses TRBV7-6 and TRBJ2-1, with D unclear. Source: unsorted PBMCs, taken 3.1 years after starting antiretroviral therapy. The origin of this receptor is a woman in her forties or fifties with HIV. The CDR3 is CASSLVRYNEQFF. In DNA form, the CDR3 reads TGTGCCAGCAGCTTAGTCCGGTACAATGAGCAGTTCTTC.